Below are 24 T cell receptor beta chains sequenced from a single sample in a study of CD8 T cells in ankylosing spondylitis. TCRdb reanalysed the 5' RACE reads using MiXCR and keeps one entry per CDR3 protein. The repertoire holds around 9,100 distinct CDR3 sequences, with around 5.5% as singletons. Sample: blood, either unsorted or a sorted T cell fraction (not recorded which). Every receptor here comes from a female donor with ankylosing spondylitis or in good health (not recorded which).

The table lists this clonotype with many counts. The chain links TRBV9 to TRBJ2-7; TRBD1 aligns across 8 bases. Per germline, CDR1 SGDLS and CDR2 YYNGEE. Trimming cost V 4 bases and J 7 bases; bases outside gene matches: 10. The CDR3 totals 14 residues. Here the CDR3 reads CASSPRTGSQEQYF. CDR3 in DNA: TGTGCCAGCAGCCCGCGGACAGGGTCTCAGGAGCAGTACTTC.

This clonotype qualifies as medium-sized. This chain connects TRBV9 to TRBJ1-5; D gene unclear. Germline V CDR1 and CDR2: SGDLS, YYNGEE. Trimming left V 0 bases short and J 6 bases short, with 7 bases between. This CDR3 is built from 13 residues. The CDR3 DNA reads TGTGCCAGCAGCGTAGATGGGGTTCAGCCCCAGCATTTT. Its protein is CASSVDGVQPQHF.

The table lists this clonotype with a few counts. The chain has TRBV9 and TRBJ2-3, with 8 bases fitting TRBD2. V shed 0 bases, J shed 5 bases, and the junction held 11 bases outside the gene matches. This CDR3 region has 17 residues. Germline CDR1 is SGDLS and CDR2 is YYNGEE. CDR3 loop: CASSVGLGGLVRDTQYF. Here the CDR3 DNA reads TGTGCCAGCAGCGTAGGCCTGGGGGGACTAGTTAGAGATACGCAGTATTTT.

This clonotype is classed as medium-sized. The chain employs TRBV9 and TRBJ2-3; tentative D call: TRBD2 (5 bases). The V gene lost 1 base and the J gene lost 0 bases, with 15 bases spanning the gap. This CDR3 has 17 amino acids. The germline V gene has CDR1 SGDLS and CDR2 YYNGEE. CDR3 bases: TGTGCCAGCAGCGTACCTGGGGAGAGGCAGAGCACAGATACGCAGTATTTT. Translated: CASSVPGERQSTDTQYF.

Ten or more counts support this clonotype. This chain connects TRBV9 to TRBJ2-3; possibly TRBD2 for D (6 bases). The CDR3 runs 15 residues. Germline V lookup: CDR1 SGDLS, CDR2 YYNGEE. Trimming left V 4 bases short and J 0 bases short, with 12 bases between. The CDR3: CASSTSGTSTDTQYF. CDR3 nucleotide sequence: TGTGCCAGCAGCACCTCAGGGACTAGCACAGATACGCAGTATTTT.

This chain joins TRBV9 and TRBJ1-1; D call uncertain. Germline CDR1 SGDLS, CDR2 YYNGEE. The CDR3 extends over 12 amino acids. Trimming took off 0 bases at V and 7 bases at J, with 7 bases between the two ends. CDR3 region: CASSVGVGEAFF. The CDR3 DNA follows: TGTGCCAGCAGCGTAGGGGTGGGTGAAGCTTTCTTT.

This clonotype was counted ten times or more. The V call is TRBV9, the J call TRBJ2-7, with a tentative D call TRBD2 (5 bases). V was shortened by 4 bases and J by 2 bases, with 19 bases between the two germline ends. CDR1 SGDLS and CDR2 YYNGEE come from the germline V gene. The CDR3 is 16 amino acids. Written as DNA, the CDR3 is TGTGCCAGCAGCCCCCGAGGTATAGCGTTAACCTACGAGCAGTACTTC. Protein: CASSPRGIALTYEQYF.

CDR3 protein: CASSATSGGANEQFF. The CDR3, as DNA: TGTGCCAGCAGCGCCACTAGCGGGGGGGCTAATGAGCAGTTCTTC. This chain joins TRBV9 and TRBJ2-1; 13 nucleotides align to TRBD2. The CDR3 runs 15 residues. V lost 3 bases, J lost 7 bases, and 4 bases stayed unmatched. The germline V gene has CDR1 SGDLS and CDR2 YYNGEE.

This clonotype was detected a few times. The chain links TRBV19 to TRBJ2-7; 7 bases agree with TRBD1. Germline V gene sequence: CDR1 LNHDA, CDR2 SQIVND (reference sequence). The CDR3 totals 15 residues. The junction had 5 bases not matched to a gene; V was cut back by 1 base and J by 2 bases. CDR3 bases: TGTGCCAGTAGTATAGGCCCGGGACAGCCCTACGAGCAGTACTTC. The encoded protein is CASSIGPGQPYEQYF.

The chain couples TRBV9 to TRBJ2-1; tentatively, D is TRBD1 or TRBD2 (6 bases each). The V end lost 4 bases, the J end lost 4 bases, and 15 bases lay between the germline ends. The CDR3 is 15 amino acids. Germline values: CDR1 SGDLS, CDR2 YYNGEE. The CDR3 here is CASSRRGERYNEQFF. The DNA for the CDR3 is TGTGCCAGCAGCAGAAGGGGGGAAAGGTACAATGAGCAGTTCTTC.

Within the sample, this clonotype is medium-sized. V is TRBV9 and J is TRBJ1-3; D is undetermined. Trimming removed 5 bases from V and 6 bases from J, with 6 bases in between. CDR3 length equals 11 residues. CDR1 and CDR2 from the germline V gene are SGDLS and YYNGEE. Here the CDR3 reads CASRSANTIYF. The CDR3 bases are TGTGCCAGCAGGTCAGCAAACACCATATATTTT.

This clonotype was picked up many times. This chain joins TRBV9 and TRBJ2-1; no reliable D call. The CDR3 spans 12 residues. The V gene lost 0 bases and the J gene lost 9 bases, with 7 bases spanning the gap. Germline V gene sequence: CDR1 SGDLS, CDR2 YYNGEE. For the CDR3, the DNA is TGTGCCAGCAGCGTAGATCCCCGTGAGCAGTTCTTC. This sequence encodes CASSVDPREQFF. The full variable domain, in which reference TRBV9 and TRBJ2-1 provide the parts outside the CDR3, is DSGVTQTPKHLITATGQRVTLRCSPRSGDLSVYWYQQSLDQGLQFLIQYYNGEERAKGNILERFSAQQFPDLHSELNLSSLELGDSALYFCASSVDPREQFFGPGTRLTVL.

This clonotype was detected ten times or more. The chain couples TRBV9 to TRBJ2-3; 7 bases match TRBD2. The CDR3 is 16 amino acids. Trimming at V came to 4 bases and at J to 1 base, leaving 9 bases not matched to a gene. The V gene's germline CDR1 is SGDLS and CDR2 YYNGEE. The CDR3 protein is CASSPSPRGGTDTQYF. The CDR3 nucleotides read TGTGCCAGCAGCCCCAGTCCCCGGGGGGGCACAGATACGCAGTATTTT.

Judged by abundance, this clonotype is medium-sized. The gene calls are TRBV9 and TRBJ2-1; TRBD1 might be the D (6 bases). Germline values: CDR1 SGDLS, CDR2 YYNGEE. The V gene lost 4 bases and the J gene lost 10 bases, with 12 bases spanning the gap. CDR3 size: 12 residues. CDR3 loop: CASSPGTTEQFF. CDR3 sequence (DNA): TGTGCCAGCAGCCCAGGGACAACCGAGCAGTTCTTC.

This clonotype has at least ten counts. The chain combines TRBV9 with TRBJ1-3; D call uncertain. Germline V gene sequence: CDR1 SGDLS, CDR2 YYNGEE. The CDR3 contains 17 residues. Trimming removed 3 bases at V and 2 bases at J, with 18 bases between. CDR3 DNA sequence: TGTGCCAGCAGCGCCCCCCGGGCGGGAGGCCCTGGAAACACCATATATTTT. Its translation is CASSAPRAGGPGNTIYF. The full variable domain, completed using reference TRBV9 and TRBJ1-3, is DSGVTQTPKHLITATGQRVTLRCSPRSGDLSVYWYQQSLDQGLQFLIQYYNGEERAKGNILERFSAQQFPDLHSELNLSSLELGDSALYFCASSAPRAGGPGNTIYFGEGSWLTVV.

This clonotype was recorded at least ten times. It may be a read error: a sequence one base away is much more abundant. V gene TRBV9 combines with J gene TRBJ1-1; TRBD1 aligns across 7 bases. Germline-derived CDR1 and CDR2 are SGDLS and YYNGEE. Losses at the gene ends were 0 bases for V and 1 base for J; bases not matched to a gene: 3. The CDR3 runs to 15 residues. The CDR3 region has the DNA TGTGCCAGCAGCGTAGTGGGGACAGAGAACACTGAAGCTTTCTTT. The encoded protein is CASSVVGTENTEAFF.

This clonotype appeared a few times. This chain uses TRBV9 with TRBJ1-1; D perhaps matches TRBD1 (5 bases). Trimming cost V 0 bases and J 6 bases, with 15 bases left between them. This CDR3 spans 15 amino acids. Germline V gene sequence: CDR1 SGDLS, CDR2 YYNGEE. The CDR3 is CASSVGGGTDAEAFF. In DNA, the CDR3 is TGTGCCAGCAGCGTAGGGGGGGGGACGGATGCTGAAGCTTTCTTT. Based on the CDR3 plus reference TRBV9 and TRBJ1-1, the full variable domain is DSGVTQTPKHLITATGQRVTLRCSPRSGDLSVYWYQQSLDQGLQFLIQYYNGEERAKGNILERFSAQQFPDLHSELNLSSLELGDSALYFCASSVGGGTDAEAFFGQGTRLTVV.

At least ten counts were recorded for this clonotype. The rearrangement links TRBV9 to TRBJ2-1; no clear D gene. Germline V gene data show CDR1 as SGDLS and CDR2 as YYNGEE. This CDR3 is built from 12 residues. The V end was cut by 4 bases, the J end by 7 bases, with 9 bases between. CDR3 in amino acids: CASSPGWNEQFF. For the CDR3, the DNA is TGTGCCAGCAGCCCCGGATGGAATGAGCAGTTCTTC.

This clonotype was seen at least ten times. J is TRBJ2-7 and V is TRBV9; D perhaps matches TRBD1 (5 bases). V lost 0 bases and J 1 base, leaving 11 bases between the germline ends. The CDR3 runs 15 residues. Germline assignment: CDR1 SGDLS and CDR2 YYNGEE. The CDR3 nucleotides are TGTGCCAGCAGCGTAGAGGACAAAATTTCCTACGAGCAGTACTTC. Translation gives CASSVEDKISYEQYF.

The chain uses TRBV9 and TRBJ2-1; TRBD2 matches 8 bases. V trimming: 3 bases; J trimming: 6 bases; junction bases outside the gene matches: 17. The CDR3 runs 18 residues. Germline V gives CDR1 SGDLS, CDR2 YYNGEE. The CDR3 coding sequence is TGTGCCAGCAGCGGAGGGGGAAGGGCTAGCGGGTGGGTCAATGAGCAGTTCTTC. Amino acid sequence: CASSGGGRASGWVNEQFF.

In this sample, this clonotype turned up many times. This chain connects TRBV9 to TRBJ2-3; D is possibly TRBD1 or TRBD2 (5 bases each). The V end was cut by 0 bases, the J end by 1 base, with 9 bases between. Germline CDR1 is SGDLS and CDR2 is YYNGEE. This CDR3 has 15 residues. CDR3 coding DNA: TGTGCCAGCAGCGTAGGGGGGACGGGCACAGATACGCAGTATTTT. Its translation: CASSVGGTGTDTQYF.

CDR3 protein: CASSRGSYNEQFF. DNA of the CDR3: TGTGCCAGCAGCCGGGGCAGCTACAATGAGCAGTTCTTC. The gene calls are TRBV9 and TRBJ2-1; either TRBD1 or TRBD2 may fit D (5 bases each). Per the germline V gene, CDR1 is SGDLS and CDR2 is YYNGEE. The V gene lost 4 bases and the J gene lost 3 bases, with 8 bases spanning the gap. CDR3 length: 13 residues.

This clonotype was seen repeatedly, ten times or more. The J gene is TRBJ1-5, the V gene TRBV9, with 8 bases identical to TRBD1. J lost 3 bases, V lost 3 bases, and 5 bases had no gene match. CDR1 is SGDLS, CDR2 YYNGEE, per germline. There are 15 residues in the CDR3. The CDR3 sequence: CASSAGQAYNQPQHF. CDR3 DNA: TGTGCCAGCAGCGCGGGACAGGCGTACAATCAGCCCCAGCATTTT.

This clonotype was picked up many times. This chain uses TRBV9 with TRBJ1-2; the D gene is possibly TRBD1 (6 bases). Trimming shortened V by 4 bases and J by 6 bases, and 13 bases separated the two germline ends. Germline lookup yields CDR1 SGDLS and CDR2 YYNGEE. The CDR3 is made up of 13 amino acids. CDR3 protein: CASSYTGLDGYTF. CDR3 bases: TGTGCCAGCAGCTACACAGGGTTGGATGGCTACACCTTC.